One and the same sample provided the 23 T cell receptor beta chains below, sequenced in a study of cytomegalovirus exposure and HLA in healthy donors. Researchers ran the PCR with 60 Vbeta and 13 Jbeta primers. Assay: immunoSEQ multiplex PCR; the TCRdb copy retains only in-frame clones and omits some. The table shows 99,000 or so clones, with roughly four fifths occurring only once. The sequencing sample was made of PBMCs. These receptor sequences come from a man between 40 and 49 years old in good health and CMV-seronegative.

The chain couples TRBV19 to TRBJ1-2; tentatively, D is TRBD1 (5 bases). V was clipped by 5 bases and J by 5 bases, with 12 bases between them. The CDR3 has 13 amino acids. The germline V gene has CDR1 LNHDA and CDR2 SQIVND (reference sequence). The CDR3 is CASSPQGFYGYTF. CDR3 DNA: TGTGCCAGTAGTCCTCAGGGTTTTTATGGCTACACCTTC.

There are a few counts of this clone. This sequence joins TRBV6-5 and TRBJ2-2; 7 bases map to TRBD1. The V gene's germline CDR1 is MNHEY and CDR2 SVGAGI. This CDR3 has 15 amino acids. Trimming removed 6 bases from V and 2 bases from J; junction bases left unmatched: 6. The CDR3 spells CASSSPGGNTGELFF. DNA of the CDR3: TGTGCCAGCAGCTCCCCAGGGGGTAACACCGGGGAGCTGTTTTTT.

The chain joins TRBV27 to TRBJ1-1; no reliable D call. The CDR3 length is 14 residues. Germline loops: CDR1 MNHEY, CDR2 SMNVEV (reference sequence). V was clipped by 7 bases and J by 0 bases, with 12 bases between them. The CDR3 coding sequence is TGTGCCAGCATCCGAGGCGGGGTGAACACTGAAGCTTTCTTT. Protein product: CASIRGGVNTEAFF.

V gene TRBV7-2 combines with J gene TRBJ2-3; 13 nucleotides align to TRBD2. Germline V gene data show CDR1 as SGHTA and CDR2 as FQGNSA. This CDR3 spans 18 amino acids. The ends lost 1 base at V and 3 bases at J; junction bases unmatched: 7. The CDR3 here is CASSLGLGLAGETDTQYF. The CDR3 DNA is TGTGCCAGCAGCTTAGGTCTAGGACTAGCGGGAGAAACAGATACGCAGTATTTT.

V usage is TRBV10-2 and J usage is TRBJ2-2; 7 bases match TRBD2. Germline loops: CDR1 WSHSY, CDR2 SAAADI. CDR3 length equals 15 residues. The V and J ends lost 5 bases and 0 bases, in that order; junction bases with no gene match: 3. The CDR3 nucleotides read TGCGCCAGCAGTAGTCTAGCGGCGAACACCGGGGAGCTGTTTTTT. It yields the protein CASSSLAANTGELFF.

The rearrangement uses TRBV9 and TRBJ2-6; TRBD1 matches at 7 bases. Per germline, CDR1 SGDLS and CDR2 YYNGEE. The V gene end was trimmed by 4 bases and the J gene end by 2 bases; junction bases not matched to a gene: 3. The CDR3 is 15 residues long. The CDR3 loop reads CASSLQGAGANVLTF. The CDR3 nucleotides are TGTGCCAGCAGCCTGCAGGGGGCTGGGGCCAACGTCCTGACTTTC. The entire variable domain, with the rest obtained from reference TRBV9 and TRBJ2-6, is as follows: DSGVTQTPKHLITATGQRVTLRCSPRSGDLSVYWYQQSLDQGLQFLIQYYNGEERAKGNILERFSAQQFPDLHSELNLSSLELGDSALYFCASSLQGAGANVLTFGAGSRLTVL.

A remark on this clone: One junction end does not reproduce the germline sequence, and a read error may be involved. The rearrangement uses TRBV7-9 and TRBJ2-3; 12 bases are shared with TRBD2. The germline V gene encodes CDR1 SEHNR and CDR2 FQNEAQ (reference sequence). The CDR3 spans 15 residues. This chain's CDR3 is CSSTGLAGSTDTQYF. The CDR3 DNA sequence: TGTTCCAGCACCGGACTAGCGGGGAGCACAGATACGCAGTATTTT.

V and J are TRBV19 and TRBJ2-2; tentatively, D is TRBD1 (5 bases). Germline V gene data show CDR1 as LNHDA and CDR2 as SQIVND (reference sequence). The CDR3 contains 14 residues. The V and J ends lost 7 bases and 1 base respectively, with 10 bases between them. CDR3 bases: TGTGCCAGTAATCAGGGTTGGAACACCGGGGAGCTGTTTTTT. Translation gives CASNQGWNTGELFF.

This chain connects TRBV4-2 to TRBJ1-1; the D is unclear. Germline V CDR1 and CDR2: LGHNA, YNFKEQ. The CDR3 extends over 15 amino acids. Trimming cost V 0 bases and J 1 base, with 9 bases left between them. CDR3 in amino acids: CASSQDEPRNTEAFF. DNA of the CDR3: TGTGCCAGCAGCCAAGATGAACCGCGGAACACTGAAGCTTTCTTT.

The chain employs TRBV5-1 and TRBJ2-7; the D gene is possibly TRBD1 (6 bases). Trimming took off 2 bases at V and 4 bases at J, with 16 bases between the two ends. The CDR3 length is 15 residues. Germline loops: CDR1 SGHRS, CDR2 YFSETQ. Here the CDR3 reads CASSFLSAGEYEQYF. CDR3 coding DNA: TGCGCCAGCAGCTTTTTATCGGCAGGGGAGTACGAGCAGTACTTC.

The V and J genes are TRBV10-1 and TRBJ2-5, with a weak D call TRBD1 (6 bases). Germline-derived CDR1 and CDR2 are WNHNN and SYGVQD (reference sequence). This CDR3 comprises 14 residues. V was cut by 10 bases and J by 5 bases, with 20 bases left in between. CDR3 in DNA: TGCGCCACGGGGCAGGGGACCGCGAAGGAGACCCAGTACTTC. Translation gives CATGQGTAKETQYF.

The chain recombines TRBV19 with TRBJ1-1; D may be TRBD1 (5 bases). Germline V CDR1 and CDR2: LNHDA, SQIVND (reference sequence). The CDR3 has 14 residues. V dropped 2 bases and J dropped 4 bases, with 11 bases sitting between them. The CDR3 DNA sequence: TGTGCCAGTAGTATAACGGGGGACGGCACTGAAGCTTTCTTT. Translation: CASSITGDGTEAFF.

The V gene is TRBV27, the J gene TRBJ2-7, with D unresolved. V was pared by 5 bases and J by 0 bases, with 8 bases between. There are 13 residues in the CDR3. Per germline, CDR1 MNHEY and CDR2 SMNVEV (reference sequence). This CDR3 is CASSPPSSYEQYF. The CDR3 DNA reads as TGTGCCAGCAGTCCCCCGAGCTCCTACGAGCAGTACTTC.

In DNA form, the CDR3 reads TGTGCCAGCAGTTACTTTTCAGGATCCTGGGAGGATACGCAGTATTTT. This encodes CASSYFSGSWEDTQYF. This sequence joins TRBV6-5 and TRBJ2-3; possible D gene TRBD2, 5 bases. CDR1 and CDR2 (germline): MNHEY, SVGAGI. The CDR3 consists of 16 residues. With 1 base removed from V and 6 bases from J, the gap between germline ends came to 17 bases.

The chain carries TRBV7-2 and TRBJ1-5; D unclear. The CDR3 length is 12 residues. V shed 5 bases and J shed 6 bases, with 8 bases lying between them. Germline assignment: CDR1 SGHTA and CDR2 FQGNSA. CDR3 protein: CASSTPSQPQHF. The CDR3 DNA follows: TGTGCCAGCAGCACCCCTAGTCAGCCCCAGCATTTT.

The genes are TRBV11-3 and TRBJ1-2; tentatively, D is TRBD1 (6 bases). The V and J ends lost 1 base and 3 bases respectively, with 6 bases between them. Germline V lookup: CDR1 SGHNT, CDR2 YENEEA. CDR3 size: 13 residues. CDR3 DNA sequence: TGTGCCAGCAGCTTAGGACAGGACTATGGCTACACCTTC. It codes for CASSLGQDYGYTF.

The V gene is TRBV11-2, the J gene TRBJ2-5; tentative D call: TRBD2 (6 bases). The CDR3 has 15 amino acids. V shed 4 bases and J shed 4 bases, with 16 bases lying between them. Germline V gene data show CDR1 as SGHAT and CDR2 as FQNNGV. The CDR3, as DNA: TGTGCCAGCAGCTACCCTGGGCGGGACGGAGAGACCCAGTACTTC. Protein sequence: CASSYPGRDGETQYF. Drawing the rest from reference TRBV11-2 and TRBJ2-5, the complete variable domain is EAGVAQSPRYKIIEKRQSVAFWCNPISGHATLYWYQQILGQGPKLLIQFQNNGVVDDSQLPKDRFSAERLKGVDSTLKIQPAKLEDSAVYLCASSYPGRDGETQYFGPGTRLLVL.

The chain is built from TRBV25-1 and TRBJ2-3, with D perhaps matching TRBD2 (5 bases). Between the trimmed V and J ends, which lost 3 bases and 0 bases, there was a span of 13 bases. There are 16 residues in the CDR3. In germline, CDR1 is MGHDK, CDR2 SYGVNS. CDR3 in DNA: TGTGCCAGCAGTGAGGTCAGAGGGTTTAGCACAGATACGCAGTATTTT. Protein sequence: CASSEVRGFSTDTQYF. The whole variable domain, filled in from reference TRBV25-1 and TRBJ2-3, reads EADIYQTPRYLVIGTGKKITLECSQTMGHDKMYWYQQDPGMELHLIHYSYGVNSTEKGDLSSESTVSRIRTEHFPLTLESARPSHTSQYLCASSEVRGFSTDTQYFGPGTRLTVL.

As regards this clone: Compared with germline, one end of the junction differs, possibly owing to a read error. This chain uses TRBV30 with TRBJ2-6, with D possibly being TRBD1 (5 bases). Germline CDR1 is GTSNPN and CDR2 is SVGIG (reference sequence). CDR3 length: 14 amino acids. CDR3: CAWSYDSGANVLTF. CDR3 DNA sequence: TGTGCCTGGAGTTACGACTCTGGGGCCAACGTCCTGACCTTC.

The chain uses TRBV7-2 and TRBJ2-1, with 7 bases aligning to TRBD2. With 0 bases clipped from V and 4 bases from J, the junction kept 12 bases outside the gene matches. Germline CDR1 is SGHTA and CDR2 is FQGNSA. The CDR3 is 18 amino acids. This CDR3 reads CASSLALSGEGYYNEQFF. The CDR3 nucleotides are TGTGCCAGCAGCTTAGCGCTCTCCGGGGAGGGATATTACAATGAGCAGTTCTTC.

The gene calls are TRBV9 and TRBJ2-2; 7 bases agree with TRBD2. The CDR3 spans 16 residues. The V segment lost 4 bases and the J segment 0 bases; nucleotides outside the gene matches: 6. Germline V lookup: CDR1 SGDLS, CDR2 YYNGEE. The DNA of the CDR3 is TGTGCCAGCAGCCCCCGGGGGGACGCGAACACCGGGGAGCTGTTTTTT. Translation gives CASSPRGDANTGELFF.

This chain uses TRBV4-1 with TRBJ2-2; 10 nucleotides match TRBD2. The CDR3 has 15 amino acids. Looked up from germline, CDR1 is MGHRA and CDR2 is YSYEKL. The V gene end was trimmed by 4 bases and the J gene end by 3 bases; junction bases not matched to a gene: 2. For the CDR3, the DNA is TGCGCCAGCAGCCCCGGGACTAGCGACACCGGGGAGCTGTTTTTT. This translates into CASSPGTSDTGELFF.

The rearrangement joins TRBV4-1 to TRBJ2-3, with TRBD2 identical over 8 bases. Germline V CDR1 and CDR2: MGHRA, YSYEKL. J gave up 0 bases and V 3 bases, and 5 bases lay outside the gene matches. The CDR3 has 16 amino acids. This chain's CDR3 is CASSQGSGISTDTQYF. As DNA, the CDR3 is TGCGCCAGCAGCCAGGGTAGCGGGATTAGCACAGATACGCAGTATTTT.